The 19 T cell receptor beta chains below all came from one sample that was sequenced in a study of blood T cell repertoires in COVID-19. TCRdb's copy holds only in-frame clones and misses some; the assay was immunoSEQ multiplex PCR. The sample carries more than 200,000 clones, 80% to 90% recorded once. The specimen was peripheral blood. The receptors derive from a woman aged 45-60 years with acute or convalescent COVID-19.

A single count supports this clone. CDR3 protein: CASSLDLGDRLYEQYF. Written as DNA, the CDR3 is TGTGCCAGCAGCTTAGATCTTGGGGACAGACTCTACGAGCAGTACTTC. The chain couples TRBV11-2 to TRBJ2-7; 7 bases map to TRBD1. With V trimmed by 0 bases and J by 3 bases, 8 bases remained unmatched. Germline V gives CDR1 SGHAT, CDR2 FQNNGV. CDR3 length: 16 amino acids.

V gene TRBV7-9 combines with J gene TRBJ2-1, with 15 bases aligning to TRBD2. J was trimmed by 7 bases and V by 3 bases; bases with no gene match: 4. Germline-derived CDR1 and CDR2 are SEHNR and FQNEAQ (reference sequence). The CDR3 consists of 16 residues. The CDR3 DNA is TGTGCCAGCAGCTTGGGACTAGCGGGAGGCCAAAATGAGCAGTTCTTC. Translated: CASSLGLAGGQNEQFF. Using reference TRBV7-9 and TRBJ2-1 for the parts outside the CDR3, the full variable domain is DTGVSQNPRHKITKRGQNVTFRCDPISEHNRLYWYRQTLGQGPEFLTYFQNEAQLEKSRLLSDRFSAERPKGSFSTLEIQRTEQGDSAMYLCASSLGLAGGQNEQFFGPGTRLTVL.

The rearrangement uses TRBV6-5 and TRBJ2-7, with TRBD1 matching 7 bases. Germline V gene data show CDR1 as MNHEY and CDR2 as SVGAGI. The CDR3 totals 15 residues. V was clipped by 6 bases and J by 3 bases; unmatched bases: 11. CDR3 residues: CASRRSGQARYEQYF. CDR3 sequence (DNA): TGTGCCAGCAGAAGGTCCGGACAGGCTCGCTACGAGCAGTACTTC.

The CDR3 DNA sequence: TGTGCCAGCTCACCACGGCCCCAGGAAGAGCAGTACTTC. Translating it yields CASSPRPQEEQYF. The rearrangement links TRBV18 to TRBJ2-7, with no clear D. V lost 1 base to trimming and J lost 7 bases, with 11 bases between them. Germline V lookup: CDR1 KGHSH, CDR2 LQKENI. The CDR3 loop spans 13 amino acids.

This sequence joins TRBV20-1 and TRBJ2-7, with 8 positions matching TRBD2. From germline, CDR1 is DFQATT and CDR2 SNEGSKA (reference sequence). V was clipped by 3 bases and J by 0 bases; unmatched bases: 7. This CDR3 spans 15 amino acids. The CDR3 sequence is CSASLLSGDSYEQYF. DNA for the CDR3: TGCAGTGCTAGTCTTCTTAGCGGGGACTCCTACGAGCAGTACTTC.

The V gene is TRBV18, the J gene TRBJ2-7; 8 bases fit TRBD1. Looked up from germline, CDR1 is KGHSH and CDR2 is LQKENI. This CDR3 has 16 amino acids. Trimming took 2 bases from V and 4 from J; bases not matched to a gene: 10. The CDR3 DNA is TGTGCCAGCTCACCAGAGGGGGCAGGGGGCATGTACGAGCAGTACTTC. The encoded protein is CASSPEGAGGMYEQYF.

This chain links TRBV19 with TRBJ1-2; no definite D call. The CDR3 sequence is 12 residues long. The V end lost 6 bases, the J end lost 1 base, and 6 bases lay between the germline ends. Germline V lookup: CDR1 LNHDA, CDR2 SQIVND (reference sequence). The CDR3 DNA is TGTGCCAGTAGCCCACTTAACTATGGCTACACCTTC. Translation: CASSPLNYGYTF.

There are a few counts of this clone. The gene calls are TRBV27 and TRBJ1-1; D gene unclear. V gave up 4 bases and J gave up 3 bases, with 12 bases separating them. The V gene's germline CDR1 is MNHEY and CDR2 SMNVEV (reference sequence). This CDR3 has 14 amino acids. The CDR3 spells CASSSRTGYTEAFF. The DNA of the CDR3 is TGTGCCAGCAGTTCTCGGACGGGGTACACTGAAGCTTTCTTT.

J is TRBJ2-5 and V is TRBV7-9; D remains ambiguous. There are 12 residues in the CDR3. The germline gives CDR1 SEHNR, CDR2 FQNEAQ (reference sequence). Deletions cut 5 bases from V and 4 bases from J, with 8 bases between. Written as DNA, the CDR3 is TGTGCCAGCAGCATATCAGGAGAGACCCAGTACTTC. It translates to CASSISGETQYF.

DNA of the CDR3: TGCGCCAGCAGCCGGGAAGGATCGCAGGGTTATGGCTACACCTTC. Translated, it gives CASSREGSQGYGYTF. The chain recombines TRBV4-1 with TRBJ1-2, with a weak D call TRBD1 (5 bases). In germline, CDR1 is MGHRA, CDR2 YSYEKL. Trimming shortened V by 4 bases and J by 5 bases, and 17 bases separated the two germline ends. The CDR3 covers 15 residues.

The CDR3 spells CASSRQGASGYTF. The CDR3 nucleotides are TGTGCCAGTAGTAGACAGGGGGCTAGTGGCTACACCTTC. This chain joins TRBV19 and TRBJ1-2; 10 bases line up with TRBD1. This CDR3 is 13 amino acids long. Per germline, CDR1 LNHDA and CDR2 SQIVND (reference sequence). With V trimmed by 4 bases and J by 7 bases, 3 bases remained unmatched.

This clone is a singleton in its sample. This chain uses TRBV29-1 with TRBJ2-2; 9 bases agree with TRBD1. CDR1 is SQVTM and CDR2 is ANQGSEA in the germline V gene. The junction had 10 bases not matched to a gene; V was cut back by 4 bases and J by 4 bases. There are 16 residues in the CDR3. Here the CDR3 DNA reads TGCAGCGTTGCGCCCAGGGACAGGGTCGGCACCGGGGAGCTGTTTTTT. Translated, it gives CSVAPRDRVGTGELFF.

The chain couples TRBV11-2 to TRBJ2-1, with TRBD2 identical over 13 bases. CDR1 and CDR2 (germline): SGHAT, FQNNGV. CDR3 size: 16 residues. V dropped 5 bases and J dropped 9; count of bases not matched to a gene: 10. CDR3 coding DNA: TGTGCCAGCAGCACCCGGACTAGCGGGGGTGATGGTGAGCAGTTCTTC. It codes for CASSTRTSGGDGEQFF.

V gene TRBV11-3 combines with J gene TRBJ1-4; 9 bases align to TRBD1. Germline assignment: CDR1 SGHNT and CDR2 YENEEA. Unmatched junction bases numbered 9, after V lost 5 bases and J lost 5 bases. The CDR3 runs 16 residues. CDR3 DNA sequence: TGTGCCAGCAGCCCGGGGACAGGGAGACAGAATGAAAAACTGTTTTTT. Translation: CASSPGTGRQNEKLFF.

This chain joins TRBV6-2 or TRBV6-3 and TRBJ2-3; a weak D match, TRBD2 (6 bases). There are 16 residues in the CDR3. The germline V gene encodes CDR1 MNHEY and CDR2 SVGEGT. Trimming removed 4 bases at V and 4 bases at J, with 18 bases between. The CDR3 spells CASSSPRSPGADTQYF. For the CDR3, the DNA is TGTGCCAGCAGTTCGCCCCGGTCCCCGGGAGCAGATACGCAGTATTTT.

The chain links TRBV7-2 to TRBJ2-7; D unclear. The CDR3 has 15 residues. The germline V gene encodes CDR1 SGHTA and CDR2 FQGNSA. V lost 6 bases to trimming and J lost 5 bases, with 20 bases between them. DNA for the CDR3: TGTGCCAGCAGTTTGGCCGGTCCCCCGAGCGACGAGCAGTACTTC. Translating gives CASSLAGPPSDEQYF.

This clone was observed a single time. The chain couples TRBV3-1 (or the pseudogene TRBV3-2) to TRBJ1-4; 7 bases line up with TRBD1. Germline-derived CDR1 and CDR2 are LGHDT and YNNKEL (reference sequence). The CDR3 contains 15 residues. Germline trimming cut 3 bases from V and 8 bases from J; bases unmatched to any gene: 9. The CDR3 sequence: CASSQVGQAWEKLFF. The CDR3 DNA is TGTGCCAGCAGCCAGGTCGGACAGGCTTGGGAAAAACTGTTTTTT.

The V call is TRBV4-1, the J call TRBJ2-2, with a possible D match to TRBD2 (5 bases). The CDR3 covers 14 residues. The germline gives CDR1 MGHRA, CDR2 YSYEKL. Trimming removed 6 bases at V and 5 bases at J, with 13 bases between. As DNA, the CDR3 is TGCGCCAGCAGGACGGGGATGTCTACCGGGGAGCTGTTTTTT. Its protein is CASRTGMSTGELFF.

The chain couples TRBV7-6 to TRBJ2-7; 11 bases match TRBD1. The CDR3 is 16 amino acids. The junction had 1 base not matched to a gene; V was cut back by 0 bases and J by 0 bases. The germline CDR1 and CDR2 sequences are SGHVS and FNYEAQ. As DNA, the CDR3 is TGTGCCAGCAGCTTAGCTGGGACAGGGGGCTCCTACGAGCAGTACTTC. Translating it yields CASSLAGTGGSYEQYF. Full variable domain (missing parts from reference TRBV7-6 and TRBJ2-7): GAGVSQSPRYKVTKRGQDVALRCDPISGHVSLYWYRQALGQGPEFLTYFNYEAQQDKSGLPNDRFSAERPEGSISTLTIQRTEQRDSAMYRCASSLAGTGGSYEQYFGPGTRLTVT.